This is a list of T cell receptor beta chains from one sample in a study of STAT3 mutations in large granular lymphocyte leukemia. The assay was immunoSEQ multiplex PCR, and TCRdb's table has in-frame clones only and misses some. Among more than 25,000 clones listed, about 80% were seen once. The sample comprised peripheral blood mononuclear cells. These receptors all come from a woman aged 50 to 65 with T-cell large granular lymphocyte leukemia. Some clones in this sample may be carry-over from other donors' samples. Both conserved end residues are part of each CDR3. D genes are given only for firm matches. The size entry is marked missing in some rows and otherwise reads once, few, many or a size class.

j_call clone_size v_call d_call cdr3_nt cdr3_aa
TRBJ2-5 NA TRBV5-1 TRBD1 TGCGCCAGCAGCCCCCGGGACAGGGTAGCGACCCAGTACTTC CASSPRDRVATQYF
TRBJ1-1 few TRBV9 NA TGTGCCAGCAGCGTAGTGGAAAGGGAGACTGAAGCTTTCTTT CASSVVERETEAFF
TRBJ1-5 NA TRBV30 NA TGTGCCTGGAGTGAAGGTAGGGGGAGGGGGCCCCAGCATTTT CAWSEGRGRGPQHF
TRBJ2-1 NA TRBV19 NA TGTGCCAGTAGGGAGCAGGGTGAGCAGTTCTTC CASREQGEQFF
TRBJ1-1 NA TRBV18 TRBD1 TGTGCCAGCTCACCCGGACAGGGACAGGGGGCCCCTGAAGCTTTCTTT CASSPGQGQGAPEAFF
TRBJ2-1 NA TRBV7-7 NA TGTGCTAGCAGCCGAGGACTTGATTCCTACAATGAGCAGTTCTTC CASSRGLDSYNEQFF
TRBJ1-1 NA TRBV29-1 NA TGCAGCGCCCTGTTGGGACCGAACACTGAAGCTTTCTTT CSALLGPNTEAFF
TRBJ2-3 NA TRBV7-9 NA TGTGCCAGCAGCTGGGGGACAGATACGCAGTATTTT CASSWGTDTQYF
TRBJ2-1 once TRBV5-4 TRBD2 TGTGCCAGCAGCTTGGGACTAGCTGGCGAGCAGTTCTTC CASSLGLAGEQFF
TRBJ1-1 NA TRBV5-1 TRBD1 TGCGCCAGCAGCCCGGGACAGGGCCCGAACACTGAAGCTTTCTTT CASSPGQGPNTEAFF
TRBJ1-2 once TRBV28 NA TGTGCCAGCAGTTGGTCCGGGGGGGGGAGCTATGGCTACACCTTC CASSWSGGGSYGYTF
TRBJ2-7 NA TRBV4-3 NA TGCGCCAGCAGCCAAGAAGGGGCGGGGCAATTGGACGAGCAGTACTTC CASSQEGAGQLDEQYF
TRBJ2-7 NA TRBV30 TRBD1 TGTGCCTTACAGGGGCCGTCCCCCTACGAGCAGTACTTC CALQGPSPYEQYF
TRBJ2-2 once TRBV18 TRBD2 TGTGCCAGCTCACCAATTACTAGCGGGAGTGGAGGGCCCGCCGGGGAGCTGTTTTTT CASSPITSGSGGPAGELFF
TRBJ2-3 NA TRBV7-9 NA TGTGCCAGCAGCTTAGTGAAAGAGAGGGATACGCAGTATTTT CASSLVKERDTQYF
TRBJ2-5 NA TRBV7-2 TRBD2 TGTGCCAGCAGCTTATGGGCTAGCGGGGGAGAAGAGACCCAGTACTTC CASSLWASGGEETQYF
TRBJ2-2 NA TRBV28 NA TGTGCCAGCAGTTTTCGGGGTGGCACCGGGGAGCTGTTTTTT CASSFRGGTGELFF
TRBJ2-3 once TRBV12-5 TRBD2 TGTGCTAGTGCCCGCACCGGGACTACCACAGATACGCAGTATTTT CASARTGTTTDTQYF
TRBJ2-6 NA TRBV7-9 TRBD1 TGTGCCAGCAGCTCCACAGGGGGAGGGGCCAACGTCCTGACTTTC CASSSTGGGANVLTF
TRBJ2-1 NA TRBV7-8 NA TGTGCCAGCATGCGGGAACTCTCCTACAATGAGCAGTTCTTC CASMRELSYNEQFF
TRBJ2-7 few TRBV7-2 TRBD2 TGTGCCAGCAGCCATAGCGGGGTGTCCTACGAGCAGTACTTC CASSHSGVSYEQYF
TRBJ2-5 NA TRBV15 NA TGTGCCACCAGCAGAGATCTGGGAGAGACCCAGTACTTC CATSRDLGETQYF
TRBJ1-3 NA TRBV7-9 NA TGTGCCAGCAGCCCTGCAGCTGTAGGAAACACCATATATTTT CASSPAAVGNTIYF
TRBJ2-5 NA TRBV29-1 TRBD2 TGCAGCGTGGGTCGGGGGGAAGAGACCCAGTACTTC CSVGRGEETQYF
TRBJ1-2 NA TRBV28 TRBD1 TGTGCCAGCACTCTACACAGGGGCGCAGGAGGCTACACCTTC CASTLHRGAGGYTF
TRBJ2-7 NA TRBV11-1 NA TGTGCCAGCAGCCCCCGGGATGGGGCCTACGAGCAGTACTTC CASSPRDGAYEQYF
TRBJ1-1 NA TRBV18 TRBD1 TGTGCCAGCTCACCAGCTCTGCAGGGGGTCACTGAAGCTTTCTTT CASSPALQGVTEAFF
TRBJ2-7 NA TRBV30 TRBD2 TGTGCCTGGAATTCACCGGGACTAGCGAAATACGAGCAGTACTTC CAWNSPGLAKYEQYF
TRBJ2-7 NA TRBV14 NA TGTGCCAGCAGCCCAAACAGGAGGGGTGAGCAGTACTTC CASSPNRRGEQYF
TRBJ1-1 few TRBV19 TRBD1 TGTGCCAGTAGTCTCAGGGGGTTCATGAACACTGAAGCTTTCTTT CASSLRGFMNTEAFF